This T cell receptor beta chain is from a study of blood T cell repertoires in COVID-19. Looking at the study overall: The United States, Italy and Spain supplied acute and convalescent COVID-19 samples. PBMCs, B-cell-depleted T cells, or T cells provided the cDNA or gDNA that made up the material.

Per the original methods: Scientists estimated how many nucleated cells there were by amplifying reference gene primers. Profiling relied on immunoSEQ multiplex PCR, and the TCRdb table lists in-frame clones only, not all of them. V and J calls and clone size are copied from that table; D and trimming were computed from the DNA. Of approximately 100,000 clones detected, around 80% appear once; the ten largest clones hold approximately 25%. The germline gives CDR1 KGHSH, CDR2 LQKENI. V dropped 8 bases and J dropped 2 bases, with 13 bases sitting between them. This CDR3 has 14 residues. The sequencing sample was made of peripheral blood. The chain has TRBV18 and TRBJ1-3; D is possibly TRBD1 (5 bases). This receptor was obtained from a man aged 55 to 69 with acute or convalescent COVID-19. CDR3: CASNPQGTGNTIYF. The CDR3 coding sequence is TGTGCCAGCAACCCCCAGGGAACTGGAAACACCATATATTTT.